The T cell receptor (beta chain) under discussion was sequenced for a study of Graves' ophthalmopathy and Graves' hyperthyroidism. Whole-study findings and limits: Clonotypes were expanded in thyroid at above 0.001 frequency, and most also appeared in blood.

In germline, CDR1 is MNHEY, CDR2 SVGAGI. The CDR3 spans 14 residues. V lost 4 bases to trimming and J lost 7 bases, with 17 bases between them. This clonotype was seen many times. Its antigen is as yet unknown. Amplifying from RNA transcripts, the study obtained TCR beta CDR3 regions. HTBI-primed first-round RT-PCR preceded second-round multiplex PCR. TCRdb re-called the multiplex PCR reads through MiXCR, storing one row per CDR3 protein. Of some 520,000 distinct CDR3 sequences listed, about 15% are singletons. The receptor comes from a woman aged 25 to 39 with Graves' ophthalmopathy. Sequencing was carried out using blood. The chain recombines TRBV6-5 with TRBJ2-7; D tentatively reads TRBD1 or TRBD2 (5 bases each). CDR3 residues: CASSWETASGEQYF. In nucleotides, the CDR3 is TGTGCCAGCAGTTGGGAGACAGCTTCTGGTGAGCAGTACTTC.